This T cell receptor beta chain comes out of a study of CD8 T cells in Susac syndrome. Germline lookup yields CDR1 LGHDT and CDR2 YNNKEL (reference sequence). This CDR3 has 15 residues. V gave up 4 bases and J gave up 7 bases, with 19 bases separating them. The CD8+ and CD4+ T cells were negatively isolated, with the TEMRA cells enriched by FACS. Roughly 0.45 to 1 ug RNA was reverse transcribed with random hexamers. Coverage of TCR beta CDR3 amplification by immunoSEQ multiplex PCR extended to 54 Vbeta and 13 Jbeta. TCRdb redid the calling of the immunoSEQ multiplex PCR reads with MiXCR, one entry per CDR3 protein. Of about 210,000 distinct CDR3 sequences in the sample, around 95% were seen once.

V gene TRBV3-1 combines with J gene TRBJ2-5, with a tentative D call TRBD1 (6 bases). The TCR comes from a human donor with multiple sclerosis. The sample consisted of CD4+ T cells from PBMCs. CDR3 sequence: CASSLRGSLVGTQYF. The CDR3 DNA reads TGTGCCAGCAGCCTCAGGGGCTCCCTGGTGGGGACCCAGTACTTC.